The table lists the clone carrying this TCR beta chain with a count of one. This sample is part of a study of blood T cell repertoires in COVID-19. Study information: PBMCs, B-cell-depleted T cells, or T cells were the source of the cDNA or gDNA that made up the material.

CDR1 and CDR2 (germline): SGHTA, FQGNSA. The CDR3 spans 13 residues. Trimming pared 5 bases from V and 4 bases from J, leaving 9 bases between. The repertoire was sequenced with immunoSEQ multiplex PCR; TCRdb's copy has only in-frame clones and lacks some. The sample records some 150,000 clones, 70% to 90% being singletons. V and J are TRBV7-2 and TRBJ1-5; possibly TRBD1 for D (5 bases). The source of this sequence is a woman in her sixties with acute or convalescent COVID-19. Specimen: peripheral blood. In DNA, the CDR3 is TGTGCCAGCAGCCCACAGGAAAATCAGCCCCAGCATTTT. As protein: CASSPQENQPQHF. The entire variable domain, with the rest obtained from reference TRBV7-2 and TRBJ1-5, is as follows: GAGVSQSPSNKVTEKGKDVELRCDPISGHTALYWYRQSLGQGLEFLIYFQGNSAPDKSGLPSDRFSAERTGGSVSTLTIQRTQQEDSAVYLCASSPQENQPQHFGDGTRLSIL.